The TCR beta chain under discussion was sequenced for a study of CD8+ T cells in alopecia areata. Study findings and constraints: Significant decreases in scalp clonality and expanded CD8+ clones followed tofacitinib treatment.

Worth noting for this clone: What it binds is unknown.

Investigators isolated RNA and reverse transcribed it into cDNA to act as the sequencing template. TCRdb keeps only in-frame clones here, not all; method: immunoSEQ multiplex PCR. The sample has 95,000 to 100,000 clones, around 60% seen once. Germline trimming cut 3 bases from V and 6 bases from J; bases unmatched to any gene: 8. The CDR3 runs to 16 residues. CDR1 MRHNA and CDR2 SNTAGT come from the germline V gene. Treatment of the sample: oral pan-JAK inhibitor, 5-10 mg twice daily. Peripheral blood samples and lesional scalp punch biopsies were obtained from alopecia areata patients. The sequence was obtained from a human donor with alopecia areata. The rearrangement uses TRBV6-4 and TRBJ2-2, with 9 bases matching TRBD1. The material sequenced was CD8+ T cells sorted from blood, taken at approximately week 56, from a patient treated with tofacitinib. The CDR3 spells CASSEVTGQGSGELFF. The CDR3 DNA is TGTGCCAGCAGTGAAGTAACGGGACAGGGATCCGGGGAGCTGTTTTTT.